Below, 2 T cell receptor beta chains from the same sample are listed, as sequenced in a study of cytomegalovirus exposure and HLA in healthy donors. Primers included in the PCR were 60 Vbeta and 13 Jbeta primers. Only in-frame clones appear in the TCRdb table, and some are missing; sequencing was by immunoSEQ multiplex PCR. The repertoire has roughly 67,000 clones, roughly 80% of them found once; the top ten carry around 7.6%. The sequenced sample consisted of PBMCs. These receptors all stem from a man aged 55 to 70 in good health and CMV-seropositive.

V usage is TRBV29-1 and J usage is TRBJ1-5; TRBD1 agrees at 8 bases. J lost 7 bases, V lost 0 bases, and 2 bases had no gene match. Germline loops: CDR1 SQVTM, CDR2 ANQGSEA. CDR3 length: 13 residues. The CDR3 sequence: CSVEENRGQPQHF. Written as DNA, the CDR3 is TGCAGCGTTGAAGAAAACAGGGGGCAGCCCCAGCATTTT.

This clone turned up a few times. The chain joins TRBV9 to TRBJ2-3, with D unresolved. V was cut by 3 bases and J by 3 bases, with 11 bases left in between. CDR1 and CDR2 from the germline V gene are SGDLS and YYNGEE. CDR3 length equals 14 residues. The CDR3 spells CASSGLPPTDTQYF. CDR3 DNA sequence: TGTGCCAGCAGCGGGCTCCCACCAACAGATACGCAGTATTTT.